This T cell receptor (beta chain) came from a study of T cell responses to AZD1222 COVID-19 vaccine. Data came from immunoSEQ multiplex PCR; TCRdb stores just in-frame clones and leaves some out. Seen here are about 150,000 clones, approximately 90% observed once, and the top ten hold about 3.5%. CDR1 and CDR2 (germline): LNHDA, SQIVND (reference sequence). V shed 5 bases and J 1 base; nucleotides not matched to a gene: 9. The CDR3 length is 16 residues. Study conclusions and caveats: The donor group comprised mostly white British people and more females; the analysis possibly underestimated clonal diversity. Baseline testing showed seropositivity in only six AZD1222 recipients.

With respect to this clone: Its target is unknown.

The chain joins TRBV19 to TRBJ2-3, with TRBD2 matching over 7 bases. The receptor was isolated from an adult in good health. The starting material was peripheral blood, obtained on day 0 of AZD1222 vaccination. The CDR3 DNA follows: TGTGCCAGTAGTGGAATTCGGGAGGCTCGCACAGATACGCAGTATTTT. This codes for CASSGIREARTDTQYF.